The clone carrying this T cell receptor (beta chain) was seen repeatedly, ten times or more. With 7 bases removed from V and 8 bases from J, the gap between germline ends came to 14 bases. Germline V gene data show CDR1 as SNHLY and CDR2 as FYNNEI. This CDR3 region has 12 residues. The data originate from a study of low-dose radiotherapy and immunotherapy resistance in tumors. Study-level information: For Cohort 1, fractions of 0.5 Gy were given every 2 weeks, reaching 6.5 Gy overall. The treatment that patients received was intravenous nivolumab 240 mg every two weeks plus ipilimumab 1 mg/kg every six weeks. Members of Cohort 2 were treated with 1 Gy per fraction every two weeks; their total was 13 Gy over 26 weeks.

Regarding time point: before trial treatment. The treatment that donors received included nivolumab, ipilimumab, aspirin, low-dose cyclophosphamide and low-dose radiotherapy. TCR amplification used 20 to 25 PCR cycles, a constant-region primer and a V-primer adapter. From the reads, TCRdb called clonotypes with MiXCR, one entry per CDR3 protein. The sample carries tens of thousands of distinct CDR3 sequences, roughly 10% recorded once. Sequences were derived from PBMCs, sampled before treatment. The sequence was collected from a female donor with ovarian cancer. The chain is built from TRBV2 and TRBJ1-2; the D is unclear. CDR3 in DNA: TGTGCCAGCAACCTTGACTGGCGCGGCTACACCTTC. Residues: CASNLDWRGYTF.